Listed below are T cell receptor beta chains from one sample, sequenced in a study of control samples from healthy donors and cancer patients. The protocol was immunoSEQ multiplex PCR, while the TCRdb copy is restricted to in-frame clones and leaves out a portion. The sample consists of over 85,000 clones, approximately 93% of them appearing once. Sequences were obtained from blood. Receptor source: a woman aged 25 to 45 in good health. CDR3s include the opening cysteine and the closing phenylalanine or tryptophan. A D gene is named only where the DNA matches it firmly. Only part of the rows carry a size: once, few, many, or a class if the clone is expanded.

>TRBV6-2/TRBV6-3|TRBJ1-6|NA|17|TRBD1
CASSRYPPGQGNSPLHF
TGTGCCAGCAGTCGTTATCCCCCGGGACAGGGTAATTCACCCCTCCACTTT
>TRBV2|TRBJ1-2|NA|12|NA
CASSVLTYGYTF
TGTGCCAGCAGTGTTTTAACGTATGGCTACACCTTC
>TRBV11-2|TRBJ2-1|NA|15|NA
CASSLDQLTYNEQFF
TGTGCCAGCAGCTTAGATCAGCTAACCTACAATGAGCAGTTCTTC
>TRBV27|TRBJ2-1|NA|14|TRBD1
CASRGTELYNEQFF
TGTGCCAGCAGGGGGACAGAACTGTACAATGAGCAGTTCTTC
>TRBV2|TRBJ1-2|NA|15|TRBD1
CASSEARGTNYGYTF
TGTGCCAGCAGTGAAGCCAGGGGGACTAACTATGGCTACACCTTC
>TRBV9|TRBJ2-3|once|14|TRBD1
CASSAGQATDTQYF
TGTGCCAGCAGCGCGGGACAGGCTACAGATACGCAGTATTTT
>TRBV12-3/TRBV12-4|TRBJ1-2|NA|13|TRBD1
CASSFGRGSGYTF
TGTGCCAGCAGTTTCGGCAGGGGGTCTGGCTACACCTTC
>TRBV4-1|TRBJ2-7|NA|15|TRBD2
CASSQTGLAGNEQYF
TGCGCCAGCAGCCAAACGGGACTAGCGGGAAACGAGCAGTACTTC
>TRBV4-1|TRBJ2-2|NA|15|TRBD1
CASSQPGQGNGELFF
TGCGCCAGCAGCCAGCCGGGACAGGGTAACGGGGAGCTGTTTTTT
>TRBV19|TRBJ1-2|NA|17|TRBD1
CASSIDHIATGRRGYTF
TGTGCCAGTAGTATAGATCATATCGCGACAGGGCGGCGGGGCTACACCTTC
>TRBV28|TRBJ1-1|NA|15|NA
CASKGGGQVNTEAFF
TGTGCCAGCAAAGGCGGGGGGCAGGTGAACACTGAAGCTTTCTTT
>TRBV6-6|TRBJ2-5|NA|15|NA
CASLDPQGQQETQYF
TGTGCCAGCCTCGACCCCCAGGGACAACAAGAGACCCAGTACTTC
>TRBV5-1|TRBJ2-7|NA|14|NA
CASSLIPDSYEQYF
TGCGCCAGCAGCTTAATCCCAGACTCCTACGAGCAGTACTTC
>TRBV4-1|TRBJ2-7|NA|15|TRBD2
CASSQPGRGDYEQYF
TGCGCCAGCAGCCAGCCTGGGAGGGGTGACTACGAGCAGTACTTC
>TRBV7-9|TRBJ1-1|NA|15|NA
CASRALTGMNTEAFF
TGTGCCAGCAGGGCGTTAACTGGCATGAACACTGAAGCTTTCTTT
>TRBV15|TRBJ2-5|NA|11|NA
CATTGGETQYF
TGTGCCACCACGGGTGGGGAGACCCAGTACTTC
>TRBV6-5|TRBJ1-2|NA|15|TRBD1
CASSYWQGDNYGYTF
TGTGCCAGCAGTTATTGGCAGGGGGATAACTATGGCTACACCTTC
>TRBV5-4|TRBJ2-1|NA|14|NA
CASSFGGSYNEQFF
TGTGCCAGCAGCTTCGGGGGCTCCTACAATGAGCAGTTCTTC
>TRBV19|TRBJ1-2|NA|14|NA
CASSMDRDNYGYTF
TGTGCCAGTAGTATGGACCGGGACAACTATGGCTACACCTTC
>TRBV19|TRBJ1-4|once|15|TRBD1
CASTPQGSGNEKLFF
TGTGCCAGTACCCCACAGGGGTCCGGTAATGAAAAACTGTTTTTT
>TRBV7-2|TRBJ2-1|few|16|TRBD2
CASSLFGSGGWNEQFF
TGTGCCAGCAGCTTATTCGGTAGCGGGGGGTGGAATGAGCAGTTCTTC
>TRBV10-3|TRBJ1-2|NA|12|NA
CAISAPGYGYTF
TGTGCCATCAGTGCCCCAGGGTATGGCTACACCTTC
>TRBV7-3|TRBJ2-2|NA|15|NA
CASGLGYSGSGELFF
TGTGCCAGCGGCTTAGGTTATTCCGGGTCCGGGGAGCTGTTTTTT
>TRBV7-6|TRBJ2-1|NA|12|NA
CASSLDPDEQFF
TGTGCCAGCAGCTTAGACCCGGATGAGCAGTTCTTC
>TRBV3-1/TRBV3-2|TRBJ2-1|NA|14|NA
CASSPRTVSNEQFF
TGTGCCAGCAGCCCACGGACGGTGAGCAATGAGCAGTTCTTC
>TRBV3-1/TRBV3-2|TRBJ2-7|NA|14|NA
CASSQTESSYEQYF
TGTGCCAGCAGCCAAACTGAGAGCTCCTACGAGCAGTACTTC
>TRBV9|TRBJ1-2|NA|17|TRBD1
CASSHQGTVPYNYGYTF
TGTGCCAGCAGCCATCAGGGGACAGTACCTTATAACTATGGCTACACCTTC
>TRBV5-1|TRBJ1-4|NA|16|TRBD1
CASSLGQGGGYEKLFF
TGCGCCAGCAGCTTGGGACAGGGGGGCGGATATGAAAAACTGTTTTTT
>TRBV5-1|TRBJ1-4|NA|16|NA
CASSLGRGSTNEKLFF
TGCGCCAGCAGCTTGGGGAGGGGGTCGACTAATGAAAAACTGTTTTTT
>TRBV19|TRBJ1-5|NA|15|NA
CASSPPDYSNQPQHF
TGTGCCAGTAGTCCACCAGATTATAGCAATCAGCCCCAGCATTTT
>TRBV5-4|TRBJ1-2|NA|16|NA
CASSPQQDVIAYGYTF
TGTGCCAGCAGCCCCCAGCAGGACGTTATCGCCTATGGCTACACCTTC
>TRBV3-1/TRBV3-2|TRBJ1-6|once|14|NA
CASSQVETNSPLHF
TGTGCCAGCAGCCAAGTCGAAACTAATTCACCCCTCCACTTT
>TRBV10-3|TRBJ2-7|NA|14|NA
CAIADGNQGYEQYF
TGTGCCATCGCCGACGGTAACCAGGGCTACGAGCAGTACTTC
>TRBV4-2|TRBJ2-7|NA|15|NA
CASSLEGGQPYEQYF
TGTGCCAGCAGCCTCGAGGGGGGACAGCCTTACGAGCAGTACTTC
>TRBV15|TRBJ2-7|NA|16|NA
CATSRRPDTLPYEQYF
TGTGCCACCAGCAGAAGACCGGACACTTTACCCTACGAGCAGTACTTC
>TRBV9|TRBJ2-1|NA|16|NA
CASSPPAGSSYNEQFF
TGTGCCAGCAGCCCCCCGGCGGGCAGCTCCTACAATGAGCAGTTCTTC
>TRBV4-1|TRBJ1-6|NA|14|TRBD1
CASSHRDSNSPLHF
TGCGCCAGCAGCCACAGGGACAGTAATTCACCCCTCCACTTT
>TRBV7-9|TRBJ1-1|NA|14|TRBD1
CASSYGQGLAEAFF
TGTGCCAGCAGCTACGGACAGGGCTTGGCTGAAGCTTTCTTT
>TRBV27|TRBJ1-1|NA|14|NA
CASSWDRRNTEAFF
TGTGCCAGCAGTTGGGACCGGAGGAACACTGAAGCTTTCTTT
>TRBV6-5|TRBJ1-3|NA|14|NA
CASRTQLSGNTIYF
TGTGCCAGCAGAACTCAGCTCTCTGGAAACACCATATATTTT
>TRBV5-1|TRBJ1-4|NA|15|TRBD1
CASSLGTGGNEKLFF
TGCGCCAGCAGCTTGGGGACAGGGGGTAATGAAAAACTGTTTTTT
>TRBV28|TRBJ2-1|NA|14|NA
CASRTPAGNNEQFF
TGTGCCAGCAGAACCCCAGCAGGGAACAATGAGCAGTTCTTC
>TRBV3-1/TRBV3-2|TRBJ2-7|NA|14|TRBD1
CASSQTGGSYEQYF
TGTGCCAGCAGCCAAACAGGGGGTTCCTACGAGCAGTACTTC
>TRBV7-9|TRBJ2-5|NA|11|NA
CASRSQETQYF
TGTGCCAGCAGGTCACAAGAGACCCAGTACTTC
>TRBV10-2|TRBJ2-1|NA|14|NA
CASRWTGSYNEQFF
TGCGCCAGCAGATGGACTGGCTCCTACAATGAGCAGTTCTTC
>TRBV5-1|TRBJ2-1|NA|13|NA
CASSLGTNNEQFF
TGCGCCAGCAGCTTGGGGACCAACAATGAGCAGTTCTTC
>TRBV7-7|TRBJ2-2|NA|17|NA
CASSPESGLPGTGELFF
TGTGCTAGCAGCCCCGAGAGCGGCTTACCAGGGACCGGGGAGCTGTTTTTT
>TRBV6-5|TRBJ1-5|NA|14|TRBD1
CASRQYRGLEPQHF
TGTGCCAGCAGACAATACAGGGGGTTAGAGCCCCAGCATTTT
>TRBV5-4|TRBJ2-2|NA|18|TRBD2
CASSFKLAGGSPTGELFF
TGTGCCAGCAGCTTTAAACTAGCGGGAGGGTCCCCCACCGGGGAGCTGTTTTTT
>TRBV2|TRBJ1-5|NA|15|NA
CASSFYTGVAGPQHF
TGTGCCAGCAGTTTCTATACGGGGGTAGCCGGGCCCCAGCATTTT
>TRBV5-6|TRBJ2-7|NA|17|TRBD2
CASSSVAGGPSTSEQYF
TGTGCCAGCAGCTCAGTAGCGGGAGGGCCTTCTACCTCCGAGCAGTACTTC
>TRBV6-5|TRBJ1-1|NA|13|NA
CASSYKQATEAFF
TGTGCCAGCAGTTATAAACAGGCCACTGAAGCTTTCTTT
>TRBV5-1|TRBJ1-6|NA|15|NA
CASSLELSDNSPLHF
TGCGCCAGCAGCTTGGAGCTCAGTGATAATTCACCCCTCCACTTT
>TRBV11-2|TRBJ1-1|NA|12|NA
CASSLQGLEAFF
TGTGCCAGCAGCTTACAAGGATTAGAAGCTTTCTTT